The source of this TCR beta chain is a study of shared clonotypes between healthy human individuals. Researchers ran the assay at a deep level. The data were produced by immunoSEQ multiplex PCR, yet TCRdb's version contains in-frame clones alone and is incomplete. The sample shows millions of clones, approximately 94% of them seen only once. The study drew all its donors from Caucasian adults living in Nashville, Tennessee. This CDR3 comprises 16 residues. Germline V gene data show CDR1 as KGHSH and CDR2 as LQKENI. V dropped 3 bases and J dropped 4 bases, with 18 bases sitting between them. General study points: Among the subsets, naive ones generally showed larger estimated richness than memory ones.

As regards this clone: Its antigen remains unknown.

The chain links TRBV18 to TRBJ1-1; no reliable D call. The source of this sequence is a man aged 18 to 30 in good health. Sequenced material: naive CD4+ T cells sorted from blood. Subset indicated: CD45RA+ positively selected. CDR3: CASSPGAQVSGTEAFF. As DNA, the CDR3 is TGTGCCAGCTCACCTGGAGCCCAGGTTTCGGGCACTGAAGCTTTCTTT.